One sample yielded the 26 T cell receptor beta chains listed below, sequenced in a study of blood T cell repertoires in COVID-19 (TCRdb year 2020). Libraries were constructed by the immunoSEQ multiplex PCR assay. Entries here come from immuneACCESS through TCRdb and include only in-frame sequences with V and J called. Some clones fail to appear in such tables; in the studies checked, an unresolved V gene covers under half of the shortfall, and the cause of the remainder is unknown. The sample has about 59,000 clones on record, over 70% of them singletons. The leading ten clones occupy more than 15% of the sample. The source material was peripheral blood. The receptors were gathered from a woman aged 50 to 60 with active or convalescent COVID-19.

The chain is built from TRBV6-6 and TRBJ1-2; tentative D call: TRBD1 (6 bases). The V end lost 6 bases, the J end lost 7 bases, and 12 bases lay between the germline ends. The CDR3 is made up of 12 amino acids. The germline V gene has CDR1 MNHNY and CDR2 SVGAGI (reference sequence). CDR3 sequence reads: CASSRDNPGYTF. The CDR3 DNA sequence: TGTGCCAGCAGCCGGGACAATCCTGGCTACACCTTC.

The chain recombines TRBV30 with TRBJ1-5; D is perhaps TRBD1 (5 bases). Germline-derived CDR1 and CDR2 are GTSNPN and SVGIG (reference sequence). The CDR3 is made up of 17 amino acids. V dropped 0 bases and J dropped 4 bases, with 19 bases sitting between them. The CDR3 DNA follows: TGTGCCTGGAGTGTACGGGTGGGGGACGGGAGAAATCAGCCCCAGCATTTT. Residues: CAWSVRVGDGRNQPQHF.

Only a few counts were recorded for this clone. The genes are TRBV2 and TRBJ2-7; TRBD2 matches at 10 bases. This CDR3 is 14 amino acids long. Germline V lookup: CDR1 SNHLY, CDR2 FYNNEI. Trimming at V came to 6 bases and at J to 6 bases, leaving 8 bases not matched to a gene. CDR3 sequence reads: CASRKGLATREQYF. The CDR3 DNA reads TGTGCCAGCAGAAAGGGACTAGCGACCCGCGAGCAGTACTTC.

CDR3 residues: CASSFNRVYEQYF. The CDR3 bases are TGTGCCAGCAGCTTCAACAGGGTCTACGAGCAGTACTTC. This chain links TRBV11-2 with TRBJ2-7; D perhaps matches TRBD1 (6 bases). V was pared by 3 bases and J by 3 bases, with 9 bases between. The CDR3 contains 13 residues. Germline-derived CDR1 and CDR2 are SGHAT and FQNNGV. Using reference TRBV11-2 and TRBJ2-7 for the parts outside the CDR3, the full variable domain is EAGVAQSPRYKIIEKRQSVAFWCNPISGHATLYWYQQILGQGPKLLIQFQNNGVVDDSQLPKDRFSAERLKGVDSTLKIQPAKLEDSAVYLCASSFNRVYEQYFGPGTRLTVT.

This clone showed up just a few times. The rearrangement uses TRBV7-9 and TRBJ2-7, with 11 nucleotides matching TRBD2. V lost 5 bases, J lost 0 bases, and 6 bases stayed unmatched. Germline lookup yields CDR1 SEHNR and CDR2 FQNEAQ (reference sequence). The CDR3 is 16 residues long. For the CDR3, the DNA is TGTGCCAGCAGCCCGGGACTAGCGGCGCCCTCCTACGAGCAGTACTTC. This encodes CASSPGLAAPSYEQYF. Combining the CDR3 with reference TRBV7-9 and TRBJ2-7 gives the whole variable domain DTGVSQNPRHKITKRGQNVTFRCDPISEHNRLYWYRQTLGQGPEFLTYFQNEAQLEKSRLLSDRFSAERPKGSFSTLEIQRTEQGDSAMYLCASSPGLAAPSYEQYFGPGTRLTVT.

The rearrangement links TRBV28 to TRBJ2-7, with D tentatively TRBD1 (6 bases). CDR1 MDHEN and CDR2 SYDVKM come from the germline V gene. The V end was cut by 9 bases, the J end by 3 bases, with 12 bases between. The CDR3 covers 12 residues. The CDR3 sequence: CASRDTFYEQYF. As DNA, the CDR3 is TGTGCCAGTCGGGACACCTTCTACGAGCAGTACTTC.

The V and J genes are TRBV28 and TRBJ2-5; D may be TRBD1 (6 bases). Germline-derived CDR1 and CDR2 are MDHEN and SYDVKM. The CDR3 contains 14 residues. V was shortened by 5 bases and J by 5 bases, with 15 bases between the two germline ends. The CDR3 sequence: CASSRSQGQETQYF. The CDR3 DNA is TGTGCCAGCAGTCGCAGCCAGGGGCAGGAGACCCAGTACTTC.

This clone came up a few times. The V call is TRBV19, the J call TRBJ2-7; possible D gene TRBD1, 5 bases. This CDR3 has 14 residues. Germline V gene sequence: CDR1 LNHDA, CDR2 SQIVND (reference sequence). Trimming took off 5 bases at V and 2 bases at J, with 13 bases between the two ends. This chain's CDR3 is CASSPQGKAYEQYF. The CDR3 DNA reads TGTGCCAGTAGTCCTCAGGGAAAAGCCTACGAGCAGTACTTC.

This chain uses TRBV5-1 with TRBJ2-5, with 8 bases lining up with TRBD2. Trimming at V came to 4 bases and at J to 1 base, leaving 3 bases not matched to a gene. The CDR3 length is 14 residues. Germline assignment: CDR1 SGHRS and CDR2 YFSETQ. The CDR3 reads CASSRGLGQETQYF. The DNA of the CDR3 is TGCGCCAGCAGCAGGGGACTAGGCCAAGAGACCCAGTACTTC.

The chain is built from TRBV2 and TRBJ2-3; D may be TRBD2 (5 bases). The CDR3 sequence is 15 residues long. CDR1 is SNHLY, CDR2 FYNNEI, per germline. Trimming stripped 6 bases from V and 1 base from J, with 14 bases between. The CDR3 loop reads CASSATRSGTDTQYF. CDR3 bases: TGTGCCAGCAGCGCTACTAGGTCTGGCACAGATACGCAGTATTTT.

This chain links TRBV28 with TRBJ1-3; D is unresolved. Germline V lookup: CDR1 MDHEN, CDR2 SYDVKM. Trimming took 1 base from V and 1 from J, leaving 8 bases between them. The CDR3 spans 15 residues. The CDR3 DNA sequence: TGTGCCAGCAGTTTATCGGGTGGGTCTGGAAACACCATATATTTT. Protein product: CASSLSGGSGNTIYF.

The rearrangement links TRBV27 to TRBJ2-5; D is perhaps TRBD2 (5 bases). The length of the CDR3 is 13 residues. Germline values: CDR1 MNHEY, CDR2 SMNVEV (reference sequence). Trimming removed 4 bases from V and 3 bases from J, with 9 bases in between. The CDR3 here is CASSYTGEETQYF. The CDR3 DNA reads TGTGCCAGCAGTTATACCGGGGAAGAGACCCAGTACTTC.

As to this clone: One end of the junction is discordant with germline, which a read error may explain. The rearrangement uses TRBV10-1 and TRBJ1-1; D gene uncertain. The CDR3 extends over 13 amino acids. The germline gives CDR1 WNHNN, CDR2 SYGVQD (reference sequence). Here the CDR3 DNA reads TGCGCCAGCAGTGCCCTCGGGAACCCTGAAGCTTTCTTT. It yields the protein CASSALGNPEAFF.

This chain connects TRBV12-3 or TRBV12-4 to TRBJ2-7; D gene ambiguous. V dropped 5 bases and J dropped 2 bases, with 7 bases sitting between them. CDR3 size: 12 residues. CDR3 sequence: CASSPLPYEQYF. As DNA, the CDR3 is TGTGCCAGCAGTCCTCTTCCCTACGAGCAGTACTTC.

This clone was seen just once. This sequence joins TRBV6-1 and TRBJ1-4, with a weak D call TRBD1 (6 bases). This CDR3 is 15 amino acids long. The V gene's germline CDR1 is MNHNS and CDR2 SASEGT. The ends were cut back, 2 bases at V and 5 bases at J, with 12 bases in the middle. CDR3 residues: CASSEYGGLNEKLFF. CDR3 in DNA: TGTGCCAGCAGTGAATATGGGGGCCTAAATGAAAAACTGTTTTTT.

The CDR3 bases are TGCGCCAGCAGCTTGGGATTCTCTTCAGGAGGGTCCTCCCTCCACTTT. Translating gives CASSLGFSSGGSSLHF. J is TRBJ1-6 and V is TRBV5-1; no reliable D call. Trimming removed 0 bases from V and 14 bases from J, with 21 bases in between. Germline values: CDR1 SGHRS, CDR2 YFSETQ. The CDR3 totals 16 residues.

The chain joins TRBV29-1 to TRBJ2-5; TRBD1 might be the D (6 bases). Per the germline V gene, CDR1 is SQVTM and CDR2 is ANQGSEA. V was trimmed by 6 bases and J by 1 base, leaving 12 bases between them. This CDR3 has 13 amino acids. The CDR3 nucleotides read TGCAGCGTCCTTCGACAGGTCCAAGAGACCCAGTACTTC. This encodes CSVLRQVQETQYF.

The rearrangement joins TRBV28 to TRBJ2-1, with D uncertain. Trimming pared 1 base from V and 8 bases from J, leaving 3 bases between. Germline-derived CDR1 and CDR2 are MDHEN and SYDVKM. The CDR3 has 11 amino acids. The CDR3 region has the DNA TGTGCCAGCAGTTTATCGGATGAGCAGTTCTTC. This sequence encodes CASSLSDEQFF.

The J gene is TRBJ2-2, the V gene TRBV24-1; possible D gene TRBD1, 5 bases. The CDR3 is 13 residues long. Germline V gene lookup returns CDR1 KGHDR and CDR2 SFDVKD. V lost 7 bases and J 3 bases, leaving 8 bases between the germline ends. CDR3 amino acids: CATRDTHTGELFF. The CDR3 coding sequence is TGTGCCACCAGGGACACCCACACCGGGGAGCTGTTTTTT.

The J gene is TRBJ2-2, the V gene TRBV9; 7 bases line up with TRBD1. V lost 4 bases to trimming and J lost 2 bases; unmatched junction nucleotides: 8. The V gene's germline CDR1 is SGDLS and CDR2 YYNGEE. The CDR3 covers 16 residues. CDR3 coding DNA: TGTGCCAGCAGCCCCGGGGTAGGGGGCAACACCGGGGAGCTGTTTTTT. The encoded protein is CASSPGVGGNTGELFF.

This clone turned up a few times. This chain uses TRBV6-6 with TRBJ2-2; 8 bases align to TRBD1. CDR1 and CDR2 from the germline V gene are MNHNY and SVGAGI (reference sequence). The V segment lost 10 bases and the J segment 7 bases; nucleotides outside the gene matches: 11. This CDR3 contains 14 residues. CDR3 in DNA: TGTGCCACAACGATTGGACAGGGATTCGGGGAGCTGTTTTTT. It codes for CATTIGQGFGELFF.

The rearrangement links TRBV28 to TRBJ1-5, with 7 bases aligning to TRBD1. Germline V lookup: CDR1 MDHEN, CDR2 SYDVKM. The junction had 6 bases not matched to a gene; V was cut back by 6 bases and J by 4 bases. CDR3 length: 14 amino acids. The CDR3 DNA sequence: TGTGCCAGCAGACCGGGACAGAAGAATCAGCCCCAGCATTTT. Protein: CASRPGQKNQPQHF. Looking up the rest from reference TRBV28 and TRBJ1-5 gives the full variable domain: DVKVTQSSRYLVKRTGEKVFLECVQDMDHENMFWYRQDPGLGLRLIYFSYDVKMKEKGDIPEGYSVSREKKERFSLILESASTNQTSMYLCASRPGQKNQPQHFGDGTRLSIL.

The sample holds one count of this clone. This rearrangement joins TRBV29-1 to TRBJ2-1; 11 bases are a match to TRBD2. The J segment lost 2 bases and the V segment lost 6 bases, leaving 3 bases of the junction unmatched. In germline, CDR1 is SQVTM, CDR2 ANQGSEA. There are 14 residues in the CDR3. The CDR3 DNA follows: TGCAGCGTCGCTAGCGGGAGGACCTACAATGAGCAGTTCTTC. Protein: CSVASGRTYNEQFF.

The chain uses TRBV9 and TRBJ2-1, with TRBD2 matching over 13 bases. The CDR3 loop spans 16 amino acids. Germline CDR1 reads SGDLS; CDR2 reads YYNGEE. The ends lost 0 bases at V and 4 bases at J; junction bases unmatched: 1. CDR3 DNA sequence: TGTGCCAGCAGCGTAGGGGGACTAGCGGGGTACAATGAGCAGTTCTTC. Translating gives CASSVGGLAGYNEQFF.

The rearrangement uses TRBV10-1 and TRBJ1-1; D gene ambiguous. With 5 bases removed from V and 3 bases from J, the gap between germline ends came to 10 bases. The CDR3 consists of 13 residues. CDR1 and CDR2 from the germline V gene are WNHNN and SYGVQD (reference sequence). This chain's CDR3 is CASSRSRDTEAFF. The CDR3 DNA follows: TGCGCCAGCAGTCGGAGCCGGGACACTGAAGCTTTCTTT.

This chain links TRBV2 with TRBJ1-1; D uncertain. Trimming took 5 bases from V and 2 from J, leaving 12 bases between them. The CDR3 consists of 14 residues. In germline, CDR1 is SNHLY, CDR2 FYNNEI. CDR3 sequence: CASSFESENTEAFF. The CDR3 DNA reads TGTGCCAGCAGTTTCGAGAGCGAAAACACTGAAGCTTTCTTT.